Below are 7 T cell receptor beta chains sequenced from a single sample in a study of glioma-infiltrating T cells after dendritic cell vaccination. Some clones are missing from TCRdb's copy, which holds only in-frame ones; the method was immunoSEQ multiplex PCR. The sample includes roughly 60,000 clones, 86% of them seen just once. As for time point: after dendritic cell vaccination, including at tumor progression/relapse. Sequenced material: blood, taken after dendritic cell vaccination. The receptors come from a human donor with glioblastoma.

As regards this clone: The sample holds other DNA sequences that translate to the same CDR3. The CDR3 DNA follows: TGTGCCAGCAGCCGGGGGGAGCTAGCCAAAAACATTCAGTACTTC. Protein: CASSRGELAKNIQYF. The chain has TRBV6-5 and TRBJ2-4, with 7 bases identical to TRBD2. In germline, CDR1 is MNHEY, CDR2 SVGAGI. This CDR3 comprises 15 residues. V shed 6 bases and J 0 bases; nucleotides not matched to a gene: 5.

This clone was found once. The V and J genes are TRBV4-1 and TRBJ2-5; unclear D gene. The CDR3 spans 13 residues. Per the germline V gene, CDR1 is MGHRA and CDR2 is YSYEKL. V dropped 0 bases and J dropped 4 bases, with 6 bases sitting between them. The CDR3 reads CASSQENRETQYF. CDR3 bases: TGCGCCAGCAGCCAAGAAAATCGAGAGACCCAGTACTTC.

The chain combines TRBV5-8 with TRBJ2-5, with 9 bases aligning to TRBD1. V shed 4 bases and J 0 bases; nucleotides not matched to a gene: 7. The CDR3 sequence is 16 residues long. The V gene's germline CDR1 is SGHTS and CDR2 YDEGEE. CDR3 region: CASSPDGTGHQETQYF. Written as DNA, the CDR3 is TGTGCCAGCAGCCCAGACGGGACAGGGCACCAAGAGACCCAGTACTTC.

This chain uses TRBV7-3 with TRBJ2-1, with TRBD2 matching 9 bases. The trim removed 2 bases at V and 8 bases at J, leaving 1 base unmatched. The CDR3 has 13 residues. Germline-derived CDR1 and CDR2 are SGHTA and FQGTGA. This CDR3 is CASSLEREDEQFF. The CDR3 coding sequence is TGTGCCAGCAGCTTAGAGCGGGAGGATGAGCAGTTCTTC.

V usage is TRBV19 and J usage is TRBJ2-7; a weak D match, TRBD1 (6 bases). CDR3 length: 14 amino acids. Germline loops: CDR1 LNHDA, CDR2 SQIVND (reference sequence). The V end lost 7 bases, the J end lost 5 bases, and 18 bases lay between the germline ends. The CDR3 is CASNPTGTAHEQYF. DNA of the CDR3: TGTGCCAGTAATCCTACAGGGACCGCCCACGAGCAGTACTTC.

This clone was observed once. V and J are TRBV5-5 and TRBJ2-1; 8 bases fit TRBD1. Germline assignment: CDR1 SGHKS and CDR2 YYEKEE (reference sequence). CDR3 length equals 15 residues. Unmatched junction bases numbered 8, after V lost 6 bases and J lost 3 bases. The CDR3 DNA is TGTGCCAGCACCCCCTTGGGACAGGACTACAATGAGCAGTTCTTC. It codes for CASTPLGQDYNEQFF.

The chain links TRBV12-5 to TRBJ2-5; D uncertain. The V gene's germline CDR1 is LGHNT and CDR2 FRNRAP. V was trimmed by 2 bases and J by 0 bases, leaving 10 bases between them. This CDR3 has 15 residues. CDR3 coding DNA: TGTGCTAGTGGTTTGTCCTCCCTGTACCAAGAGACCCAGTACTTC. Protein sequence: CASGLSSLYQETQYF.